Shown below are 14 T cell receptor beta chains from a single sample sequenced in a study of Ad26.COV2.S vaccination and SARS-CoV-2 variants. This table comes from immunoSEQ multiplex PCR, and its TCRdb copy is limited to in-frame clones, with some not included. The repertoire holds fewer than 900,000 clones, with 80% to 90% as singletons. Documented treatment: over 15 received Ad26.COV2.S at low or high dose, single or two shots; about five received placebo; per-sample allocation not given. Sampling was done on day 63 after the first vaccine or placebo injection. The source material was peripheral blood, sampled in a trial of Ad26.COV2.S vaccine versus placebo. All receptors derive from a person between 18 and 60 years old who received the Ad26.COV2.S COVID-19 vaccine or a placebo.

This clone was seen once. The chain combines TRBV5-1 with TRBJ2-2, with D tentatively TRBD2 (6 bases). V lost 4 bases, J lost 7 bases, and 14 bases lay in between. Germline V gene data show CDR1 as SGHRS and CDR2 as YFSETQ. This CDR3 region has 14 residues. The CDR3 nucleotides are TGCGCCAGCAGCGGAGGGCGAAGGGACGGGGAGCTGTTTTTT. Its translation: CASSGGRRDGELFF. The entire variable domain, with the rest obtained from reference TRBV5-1 and TRBJ2-2, is as follows: KAGVTQTPRYLIKTRGQQVTLSCSPISGHRSVSWYQQTPGQGLQFLFEYFSETQRNKGNFPGRFSGRQFSNSRSEMNVSTLELGDSALYLCASSGGRRDGELFFGEGSRLTVL.

The V gene is TRBV25-1, the J gene TRBJ2-7, with D perhaps TRBD1 (5 bases). The V gene lost 10 bases and the J gene lost 4 bases, with 17 bases spanning the gap. The length of the CDR3 is 13 residues. Germline V gene lookup returns CDR1 MGHDK and CDR2 SYGVNS. The CDR3 loop reads CATLADNKYEQYF. The CDR3 DNA reads TGTGCCACCCTTGCGGACAACAAATACGAGCAGTACTTC.

The chain uses TRBV6-5 and TRBJ2-1, with unresolved D. There are 15 residues in the CDR3. Germline V CDR1 and CDR2: MNHEY, SVGAGI. Trimming cost V 5 bases and J 0 bases, with 11 bases left between them. CDR3 loop: CASSPQRVSYNEQFF. In nucleotides, the CDR3 is TGTGCCAGCAGTCCACAGCGTGTCTCCTACAATGAGCAGTTCTTC.

The chain carries TRBV19 and TRBJ1-2; 8 bases align to TRBD1. Per the germline V gene, CDR1 is LNHDA and CDR2 is SQIVND (reference sequence). The CDR3 extends over 16 amino acids. The V and J ends lost 0 bases and 2 bases, in that order; junction bases with no gene match: 5. The CDR3: CASSIDRTGLNYGYTF. Written as DNA, the CDR3 is TGTGCCAGTAGTATAGACCGGACAGGGTTGAACTATGGCTACACCTTC.

This clone was counted only a few times. The V and J genes are TRBV19 and TRBJ1-2; D is undetermined. Germline CDR1 and CDR2: LNHDA and SQIVND (reference sequence). The CDR3 is made up of 13 amino acids. Deletions cut 1 base from V and 10 bases from J, with 13 bases between. The CDR3 DNA reads TGTGCCAGTAGTATAGGCGCCGGCGGATCCTACACCTTC. Encoded protein: CASSIGAGGSYTF.

This rearrangement joins TRBV6-5 to TRBJ2-3; D not resolved. The germline V and J ends were trimmed by 9 bases and 8 bases, with 12 bases remaining between them. Germline lookup yields CDR1 MNHEY and CDR2 SVGAGI. CDR3 length: 11 residues. CDR3 sequence (DNA): TGTGCCAGTGAAGGGCCAGGTACGCAGTATTTT. Translating gives CASEGPGTQYF.

This chain links TRBV2 with TRBJ1-2; D is ambiguous. The CDR3 has 13 residues. V lost 5 bases and J lost 1, with 8 bases in between. Germline V gene lookup returns CDR1 SNHLY and CDR2 FYNNEI. The CDR3 nucleotides read TGTGCCAGCAGTCGCAGTAGTAACTATGGCTACACCTTC. Translated, it gives CASSRSSNYGYTF. The entire variable domain, with the rest obtained from reference TRBV2 and TRBJ1-2, is as follows: EPEVTQTPSHQVTQMGQEVILRCVPISNHLYFYWYRQILGQKVEFLVSFYNNEISEKSEIFDDQFSVERPDGSNFTLKIRSTKLEDSAMYFCASSRSSNYGYTFGSGTRLTVV.

V and J are TRBV30 and TRBJ2-2; 8 bases agree with TRBD2. The CDR3 consists of 13 residues. Trimming at V came to 6 bases and at J to 6 bases, leaving 6 bases not matched to a gene. Germline V CDR1 and CDR2: GTSNPN, SVGIG (reference sequence). In DNA, the CDR3 is TGTGCCTGCCCGGGACTAGTCCCCGGGGAGCTGTTTTTT. Its protein is CACPGLVPGELFF. Full variable domain (outside the CDR3, taken from reference TRBV30 and TRBJ2-2): SQTIHQWPATLVQPVGSPLSLECTVEGTSNPNLYWYRQAAGRGLQLLFYSVGIGQISSEVPQNLSASRPQDRQFILSSKKLLLSDSGFYLCACPGLVPGELFFGEGSRLTVL.

The chain has TRBV5-1 and TRBJ1-2; TRBD1 matches at 7 bases. V lost 0 bases to trimming and J lost 4 bases; unmatched junction nucleotides: 6. The length of the CDR3 is 15 residues. Germline CDR1 is SGHRS and CDR2 is YFSETQ. CDR3 in DNA: TGCGCCAGCAGCTTGGGGGGGACAGATAGCTATGGCTACACCTTC. Its translation is CASSLGGTDSYGYTF. Full variable domain (missing parts from reference TRBV5-1 and TRBJ1-2): KAGVTQTPRYLIKTRGQQVTLSCSPISGHRSVSWYQQTPGQGLQFLFEYFSETQRNKGNFPGRFSGRQFSNSRSEMNVSTLELGDSALYLCASSLGGTDSYGYTFGSGTRLTVV.

This rearrangement joins TRBV18 to TRBJ1-3, with a weak D call TRBD1 (5 bases). Deletions cut 5 bases from V and 3 bases from J, with 11 bases between. The CDR3 totals 14 residues. The germline V gene encodes CDR1 KGHSH and CDR2 LQKENI. The CDR3 DNA sequence: TGTGCCAGCTCAACGGGGAGGGGTGGAAACACCATATATTTT. Protein product: CASSTGRGGNTIYF.

This chain uses TRBV10-3 with TRBJ1-1; 10 bases align to TRBD1. V lost 7 bases to trimming and J lost 7 bases; unmatched junction nucleotides: 12. The CDR3 totals 15 residues. Germline loops: CDR1 ENHRY, CDR2 SYGVKD. The CDR3 bases are TGTGCCATCAAACACCTGGGACAGGGGCCTGATGAAGCTTTCTTT. Residues: CAIKHLGQGPDEAFF.

J is TRBJ1-5 and V is TRBV19, with TRBD1 matching over 7 bases. V trimming: 4 bases; J trimming: 2 bases; junction bases outside the gene matches: 17. This CDR3 is built from 19 residues. Germline CDR1 LNHDA, CDR2 SQIVND (reference sequence). The CDR3 reads CASSKTGDAQPRGNQPQHF. The CDR3 nucleotides read TGTGCCAGTAGTAAAACAGGGGACGCGCAACCTCGGGGCAATCAGCCCCAGCATTTT.

The V call is TRBV10-2, the J call TRBJ2-1, with a possible D match to TRBD1 (5 bases). V lost 6 bases, J lost 3 bases, and 12 bases lay in between. The CDR3 has 14 residues. Germline assignment: CDR1 WSHSY and CDR2 SAAADI. CDR3 in DNA: TGCGCCAGCAGGTGGGGCTCAGGCTACAATGAGCAGTTCTTC. Translating it yields CASRWGSGYNEQFF.

This clone was recorded a few times. The chain combines TRBV28 with TRBJ1-5; D remains ambiguous. Trimming took 6 bases from V and 0 from J, leaving 6 bases between them. This CDR3 is built from 13 residues. Germline lookup yields CDR1 MDHEN and CDR2 SYDVKM. The CDR3 loop reads CASREDSNQPQHF. CDR3 nucleotides: TGTGCCAGCAGGGAAGATAGCAATCAGCCCCAGCATTTT. Full variable domain (remainder filled in from reference TRBV28 and TRBJ1-5): DVKVTQSSRYLVKRTGEKVFLECVQDMDHENMFWYRQDPGLGLRLIYFSYDVKMKEKGDIPEGYSVSREKKERFSLILESASTNQTSMYLCASREDSNQPQHFGDGTRLSIL.